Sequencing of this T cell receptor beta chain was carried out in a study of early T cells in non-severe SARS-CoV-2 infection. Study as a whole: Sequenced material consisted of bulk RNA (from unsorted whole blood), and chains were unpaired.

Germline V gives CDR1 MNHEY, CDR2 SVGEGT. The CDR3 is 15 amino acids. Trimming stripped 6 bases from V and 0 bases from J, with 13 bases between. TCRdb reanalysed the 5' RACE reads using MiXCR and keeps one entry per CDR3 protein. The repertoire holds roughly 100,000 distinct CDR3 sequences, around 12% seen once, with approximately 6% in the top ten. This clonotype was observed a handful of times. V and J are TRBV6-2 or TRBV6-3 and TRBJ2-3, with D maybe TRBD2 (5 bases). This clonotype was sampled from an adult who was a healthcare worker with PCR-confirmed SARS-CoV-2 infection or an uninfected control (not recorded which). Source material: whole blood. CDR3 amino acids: CASSRTAVSTDTQYF. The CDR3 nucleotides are TGTGCCAGCAGCAGGACTGCCGTTAGCACAGATACGCAGTATTTT.